This T cell receptor (beta chain) was found in a study of blood T cell repertoires in COVID-19. Per the authors' pipeline: The authors estimated nucleated cell counts from reference gene primer amplification. The data were produced by immunoSEQ multiplex PCR, yet TCRdb's version contains in-frame clones alone and is incomplete. V, J and clone size are those of that table, while D and trimming were read from the DNA. The sample consists of some 270,000 clones, roughly 82% of them appearing once. Seattle cases were enrolled at active infection and followed longitudinally. A single count supports this clone. This CDR3 contains 15 residues. Unmatched junction bases numbered 5, after V lost 4 bases and J lost 2 bases. Germline V gives CDR1 SGHDT, CDR2 YYEEEE.

The sequenced sample was peripheral blood. The chain recombines TRBV5-6 with TRBJ2-2; 7 bases agree with TRBD1. The clonotype comes from a woman aged 80 or over with COVID-19, enrolled during active disease. CDR3 nucleotide sequence: TGTGCCAGCAGCCCAAACAGGGGAAACACCGGGGAGCTGTTTTTT. Amino acids: CASSPNRGNTGELFF.